Following are 28 T cell receptor beta chains from one sample sequenced in a study of tumor-infiltrating lymphocytes in primary liver carcinoma. The template, approximately 500 ng total RNA, yielded TCR beta cDNA made with a constant-region primer. Investigators got TCR beta libraries out of three nested multiplex PCR rounds, done with slightly modified ARM-PCR. The study ran its first two PCR rounds for about 11 cycles each, using TRBV1-TRBV30 forward primers and a C-beta reverse primer. TCRdb reanalysed the multiplex PCR reads using MiXCR and keeps one entry per CDR3 protein. The sample carries 85,000 to 100,000 distinct CDR3 sequences, around 68% recorded once. For each extraction, RNA and DNA were obtained together from around 18-30 mg of unsorted bulk tissue. Source material: tumor-adjacent normal liver tissue. The receptors stem from a man aged 40-55 years with primary liver carcinoma and hepatitis B virus infection.

A word on this clonotype: An end of the junction does not agree with germline; a read error may underlie this. The chain combines TRBV12-3 or TRBV12-4 with TRBJ2-3; the D is unclear. The CDR3 extends over 13 amino acids. CDR3 in amino acids: CASSLVEADTQYF. The CDR3 DNA reads as TGTGCCAGTAGTTTAGTAGAAGCAGATACGCAGTATTTT.

This clonotype came up a few times. The final CDR3 position lacks the conserved phenylalanine or tryptophan, pointing to a likely read error. This rearrangement joins TRBV5-5 to TRBJ2-5; no definite D call. The CDR3 is 12 amino acids. Per the germline V gene, CDR1 is SGHKS and CDR2 is YYEKEE (reference sequence). V was trimmed by 0 bases and J by 5 bases, leaving 5 bases between them. CDR3 bases: TGTGCCAGCAGCTTGGTCCTGGAGACCCAGTACCTC. Encoded protein: CASSLVLETQYL.

This clonotype was counted many times. The chain employs TRBV4-1 and TRBJ2-7; 8 bases are a match to TRBD1. Trimming removed 4 bases from V and 2 bases from J; junction bases left unmatched: 4. Germline V gene data show CDR1 as MGHRA and CDR2 as YSYEKL. CDR3 length: 14 amino acids. The CDR3 region has the DNA TGCGCCAGCAGCCTGACAGGGGCTACCTACGAGCAGTACTTC. This codes for CASSLTGATYEQYF.

Details on this clonotype: Given a much more abundant clone one base away, this may be a read error. J is TRBJ1-2 and V is TRBV28; D possibly corresponds to TRBD1 (5 bases). Germline loops: CDR1 MDHEN, CDR2 SYDVKM. The V end was cut by 2 bases, the J end by 3 bases, with 10 bases between. The CDR3 length is 14 residues. CDR3 residues: CASSLGEQDYGYTF. CDR3 sequence (DNA): TGTGCCAGCAGTTTAGGTGAACAGGACTATGGCTACACCTTC.

Regarding this clonotype: An end of the junction differs from the germline gene, which may be a read error. V usage is TRBV11-2 and J usage is TRBJ2-2; D is possibly TRBD1 (5 bases). The germline gives CDR1 SGHAT, CDR2 FQNNGV. This CDR3 comprises 15 residues. The CDR3 DNA follows: TGTGCCAGCAACTTAGGCAGGGCAAACACCGGGGAGCTGTTTTTT. It translates to CASNLGRANTGELFF.

Comments on this clonotype: Its ends do not fully match the called genes, so a read error is possible. The CDR3: CASTMHSIEAFF. The CDR3 DNA reads as TGCGCCAGCACGATGCACAGCATTGAAGCTTTCTTT. The chain links TRBV12-3 or TRBV12-4 to TRBJ1-1; D remains ambiguous. CDR3 length equals 12 residues.

This chain connects TRBV28 to TRBJ2-7, with TRBD2 identical over 11 bases. The ends lost 4 bases at V and 2 bases at J; junction bases unmatched: 4. CDR3 length: 15 amino acids. Germline V gene lookup returns CDR1 MDHEN and CDR2 SYDVKM. The CDR3 sequence: CASSSSLAGAYEQYF. The CDR3 bases are TGTGCCAGCAGTTCCTCACTAGCGGGAGCCTACGAGCAGTACTTC.

This clonotype is large within its sample. The chain uses TRBV4-1 and TRBJ1-2, with D unresolved. The V gene lost 7 bases and the J gene lost 8 bases, with 5 bases spanning the gap. Germline V gene sequence: CDR1 MGHRA, CDR2 YSYEKL. This CDR3 region has 9 residues. The CDR3 region has the DNA TGCGCCAGCAAACCGGGCTACACCTTC. This encodes CASKPGYTF.

Points on this clonotype: Germline is not matched at one junction end, which may reflect a read error. V usage is TRBV11-3 and J usage is TRBJ2-1; 9 bases fit TRBD2. CDR3 length: 16 amino acids. The germline V gene has CDR1 SGHNT and CDR2 YENEEA. DNA of the CDR3: TGTGCTAGCAGCTACCGAATTAGCGGGAGTAGGGATGAGCAGTTCTTC. Its protein is CASSYRISGSRDEQFF.

To note about this clonotype: This may come from a read error, since a much larger clone is one base off. This CDR3 is missing its conserved last phenylalanine or tryptophan, likely due to a read error. The rearrangement links TRBV6-2 or TRBV6-3 to TRBJ2-2, with D perhaps being TRBD1 or TRBD2 (5 bases each). Germline V lookup: CDR1 MNHEY, CDR2 SVGEGT. The CDR3 spans 15 residues. Trimming shortened V by 6 bases and J by 3 bases, and 14 bases separated the two germline ends. CDR3 amino acids: CASSFGTLHTGELFL. CDR3 nucleotides: TGTGCCAGCAGCTTCGGGACCCTGCACACCGGGGAGCTGTTTCTT.

This clonotype was observed a handful of times. V usage is TRBV4-1 and J usage is TRBJ2-5; D is possibly TRBD1 (6 bases). Per germline, CDR1 MGHRA and CDR2 YSYEKL. The CDR3 spans 16 residues. V was shortened by 0 bases and J by 1 base, with 12 bases between the two germline ends. The CDR3 coding sequence is TGCGCCAGCAGCCAAGATTTAGCGACAGGCCAAGAGACCCAGTACTTC. It yields the protein CASSQDLATGQETQYF.

A note on this clonotype: A read error may produce the germline difference seen at one junction end. CDR3 coding DNA: TGTGCCAGCAGCTTAGTCAAGGGGGCCTACGAGCAATACTTC. Its translation: CASSLVKGAYEQYF. V usage is TRBV11-2 and J usage is TRBJ2-7, with 7 bases aligning to TRBD1. Per the germline V gene, CDR1 is SGHAT and CDR2 is FQNNGV. This CDR3 has 14 amino acids. The variable domain in full, completed from reference TRBV11-2 and TRBJ2-7, reads EAGVAQSPRYKIIEKRQSVAFWCNPISGHATLYWYQQILGQGPKLLIQFQNNGVVDDSQLPKDRFSAERLKGVDSTLKIQPAKLEDSAVYLCASSLVKGAYEQYFGPGTRLTVT.

Comment on this clonotype: This may be a read error, as it is one base from a much larger clone. The chain couples TRBV4-1 to TRBJ2-2; D is perhaps TRBD1 (5 bases). The germline V gene encodes CDR1 MGHRA and CDR2 YSYEKL. The CDR3 consists of 14 residues. CDR3 nucleotides: TGCGCCAGCACCCAACAGGACGGGACCGGGGAGCTGTTTTTT. Translation: CASTQQDGTGELFF.

Turning to this clonotype: Relative to the germline gene, one junction end is altered; a read error may explain this. The V call is TRBV11-1, the J call TRBJ2-5, with D possibly being TRBD1 (6 bases). The CDR3 totals 15 residues. Looked up from germline, CDR1 is SGHAT and CDR2 is FQDESV (reference sequence). The chain's CDR3 is CASSLGGQQQGTQYF. The CDR3 DNA reads as TGTGCCAGCAGCTTAGGGGGACAACAACAAGGGACCCAGTACTTC.

This clonotype was recorded only once. A much larger clone sits a single nucleotide away, making a read error possible. The chain joins TRBV4-1 to TRBJ2-7; 7 nucleotides align to TRBD2. There are 15 residues in the CDR3. Trimming removed 3 bases from V and 7 bases from J; junction bases left unmatched: 12. The germline gives CDR1 MGHRA, CDR2 YSYEKL. The CDR3 nucleotides read TGCGCCAGCAGCCAGGAGGGGACTACCGGAGGTGAGCAGTACTTC. Translation gives CASSQEGTTGGEQYF.

With regard to this clonotype: A junction boundary mismatches the germline segment, possibly from a read error. V usage is TRBV6-1 and J usage is TRBJ2-1; 7 bases map to TRBD1. The CDR3 runs 14 residues. Germline loops: CDR1 MNHNS, CDR2 SASEGT. The CDR3 bases are TGTGCCAGCAGTGGGTGGCAGGGGGTGGATAAGCAATTCTTC. It codes for CASSGWQGVDKQFF.

This clonotype has more than one count but fewer than ten. This may stem from a read error, because a much larger clone lies one nucleotide away. The genes are TRBV29-1 and TRBJ2-5, with 8 positions matching TRBD2. Germline loops: CDR1 SQVTM, CDR2 ANQGSEA. The CDR3 runs 12 residues. In DNA, the CDR3 is TGCAGCGCCGAGACTAGCGAAGAGGCCCAGTACTTC. It codes for CSAETSEEAQYF.

This clonotype appeared many times. The chain carries TRBV28 and TRBJ2-7; D gene unclear. Germline V CDR1 and CDR2: MDHEN, SYDVKM. The V end was cut by 5 bases, the J end by 3 bases, with 8 bases between. The CDR3 spans 12 residues. DNA of the CDR3: TGTGCCAGCAGTGACTTTAACTACGAGCAGTACTTC. It yields the protein CASSDFNYEQYF.

This clonotype has a handful of counts. A much larger clone differs from this one at a single base, so this may be a read error. This chain uses TRBV6-2 or TRBV6-3 with TRBJ1-1, with D perhaps TRBD1 (5 bases). The CDR3 consists of 12 residues. Germline CDR1 reads MNHEY; CDR2 reads SVGEGT. The CDR3 is CVSSLGPNEAFF. In DNA, the CDR3 is TGTGTCAGCAGTTTGGGACCGAATGAAGCTTTCTTT.

For this clonotype: At one end, the junction sequence differs from germline, possibly due to a read error. The V and J genes are TRBV6-6 and TRBJ1-5; D might be TRBD1 (5 bases). CDR3 size: 14 residues. CDR1 MNHNY and CDR2 SVGAGI come from the germline V gene (reference sequence). The CDR3 protein is CASSGDGGNQSQHF. CDR3 sequence (DNA): TGTGCCAGCAGTGGGGACGGTGGCAATCAGTCCCAGCATTTT.

As regards this clonotype: One junction end does not reproduce the germline sequence, and a read error may be involved. The chain recombines TRBV11-2 with TRBJ2-6, with TRBD2 matching 10 bases. The CDR3 has 20 amino acids. Germline loops: CDR1 SGHAT, CDR2 FQNNGV. The CDR3, as DNA: TGTGCCAGCAGCTTAGATTCGATAGCGGGAGGCCTCTCTGGGGTCAACGTCCTGACTTTC. Protein sequence: CASSLDSIAGGLSGVNVLTF.

This clonotype was seen many times. The rearrangement joins TRBV12-3 or TRBV12-4 to TRBJ1-3; D is unresolved. V lost 5 bases, J lost 8 bases, and 16 bases lay in between. There are 14 residues in the CDR3. CDR3 DNA sequence: TGTGCCAGCAGTCCACGCCTCGAGAGGGACACCATATATTTT. This gives the protein CASSPRLERDTIYF.

This clonotype was counted a few times. The chain recombines TRBV6-5 with TRBJ1-2; no reliable D call. The V and J ends lost 9 bases and 4 bases respectively, with 15 bases between them. The germline V gene has CDR1 MNHEY and CDR2 SVGAGI. The CDR3 loop spans 13 amino acids. The CDR3 nucleotides read TGTGCCAGTTCACGAGGCTCCTGCTATGGCTACACCTTC. Its translation is CASSRGSCYGYTF.

Concerning this clonotype itself: The junction departs from the called germline gene at one end, perhaps through a read error. V and J are TRBV11-1 and TRBJ2-1, with 12 bases that match TRBD2. This CDR3 spans 19 amino acids. Germline CDR1 SGHAT, CDR2 FQDESV (reference sequence). The chain's CDR3 is CVGSFGLGLAGTSYNKQFF. The CDR3 DNA follows: TGTGTCGGCAGCTTTGGACTCGGACTAGCGGGAACCTCCTACAATAAGCAGTTCTTC. Filled out from reference TRBV11-1 and TRBJ2-1, the complete variable domain reads EAEVAQSPRYKITEKSQAVAFWCDPISGHATLYWYRQILGQGPELLVQFQDESVVDDSQLPKDRFSAERLKGVDSTLKIQPAELGDSAMYLCVGSFGLGLAGTSYNKQFFGPGTRLTVL.

As regards this clonotype: The junction and the germline gene differ at one end; a read error may be behind it. The chain is built from TRBV10-2 and TRBJ1-2; the D gene is possibly TRBD1 (5 bases). CDR1 and CDR2 (germline): WSHSY, SAAADI. The CDR3 is 14 residues long. DNA of the CDR3: TGCGCCAGCACCGAGGGGAGACTCGACTATGGCTACGCCTTC. Protein sequence: CASTEGRLDYGYAF.

A note on this clonotype: One end of the junction does not line up with germline, which may come from a read error. This sequence joins TRBV7-8 and TRBJ2-2, with TRBD1 matching over 7 bases. Germline loops: CDR1 SGHVS, CDR2 FQNEAQ. The CDR3 spans 14 residues. This CDR3 reads CASNFDRVFVELLF. Here the CDR3 DNA reads TGTGCCAGCAACTTCGACAGGGTGTTCGTGGAGCTGCTTTTT.

The chain couples TRBV7-2 to TRBJ2-4; 8 bases line up with TRBD2. CDR3 length equals 16 residues. Looked up from germline, CDR1 is SGHTA and CDR2 is FQGNSA. With 4 bases clipped from V and 3 bases from J, the junction kept 8 bases outside the gene matches. The CDR3 coding sequence is TGTGCCAGCAGCTACACTAGCGGAGGGGGCAAAAACATTCAGTACTTC. Protein product: CASSYTSGGGKNIQYF.

As concerns this clonotype: One base away lies a much larger clone, so this may be a sequencing read error. This chain uses TRBV11-2 with TRBJ2-5; D remains ambiguous. The CDR3 totals 17 residues. Germline values: CDR1 SGHAT, CDR2 FQNNGV. V shed 1 base and J shed 5 bases, with 20 bases lying between them. CDR3: CASSLGVTVPSWETQYF. The CDR3 nucleotides are TGTGCCAGCAGCTTAGGGGTCACAGTCCCTTCCTGGGAGACCCAGTACTTC.